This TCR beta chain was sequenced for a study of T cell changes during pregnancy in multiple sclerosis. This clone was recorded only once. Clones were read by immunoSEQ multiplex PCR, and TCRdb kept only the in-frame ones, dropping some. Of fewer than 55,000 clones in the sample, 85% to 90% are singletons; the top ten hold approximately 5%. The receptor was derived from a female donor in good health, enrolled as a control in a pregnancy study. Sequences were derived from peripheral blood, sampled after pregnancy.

In nucleotides, the CDR3 is TGTGCCAGCAGCGACGACAGGGGGCGAAATGGCTACACCTTC. Translating it yields CASSDDRGRNGYTF. This rearrangement joins TRBV5-6 to TRBJ1-2; TRBD1 aligns across 10 bases. The CDR3 is 14 residues long. Germline CDR1 is SGHDT and CDR2 is YYEEEE. V shed 4 bases and J 6 bases; nucleotides not matched to a gene: 6.